The clone carrying this TCR beta chain appeared a few times. Trimming cost V 7 bases and J 8 bases; bases outside gene matches: 7. CDR1 is MNHEY, CDR2 SVGAGI, per germline. This CDR3 comprises 12 residues. Data came from immunoSEQ multiplex PCR; TCRdb stores just in-frame clones and leaves some out. The table includes about 160,000 clones, approximately 90% detected once. The sample comes from a study of blood T cell repertoires in COVID-19. Study summary: The United States, Italy and Spain were the sources of the acute and convalescent COVID-19 samples. Sources were T cells, B-cell-depleted T cells, or PBMCs; the material itself was cDNA or gDNA.

Sequenced material: peripheral blood. This chain links TRBV6-5 with TRBJ1-1, with TRBD1 matching 7 bases. This receptor was taken from a woman aged 70 to 79 with COVID-19, enrolled during active disease. CDR3 DNA sequence: TGTGCCAGCACCCGACAGGGTCGAGAAGCTTTCTTT. It is translated as CASTRQGREAFF.